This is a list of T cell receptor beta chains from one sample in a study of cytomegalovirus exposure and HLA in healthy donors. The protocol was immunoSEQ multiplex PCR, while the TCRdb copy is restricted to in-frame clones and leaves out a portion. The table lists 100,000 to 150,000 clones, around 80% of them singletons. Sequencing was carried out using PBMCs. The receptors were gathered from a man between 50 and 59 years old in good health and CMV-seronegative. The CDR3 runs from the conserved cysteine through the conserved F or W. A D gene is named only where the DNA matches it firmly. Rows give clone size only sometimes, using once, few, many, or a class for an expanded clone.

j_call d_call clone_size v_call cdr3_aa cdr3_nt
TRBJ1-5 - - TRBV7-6 CASSLLQGGNQPQHF TGTGCCAGCAGCTTACTACAGGGAGGCAATCAGCCCCAGCATTTT
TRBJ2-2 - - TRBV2 CASVVQGNTGELFF TGTGCCAGCGTCGTACAGGGGAACACCGGGGAGCTGTTTTTT
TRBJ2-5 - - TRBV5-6 CASSWIAEQETQYF TGTGCCAGCAGCTGGATAGCGGAACAAGAGACCCAGTACTTC
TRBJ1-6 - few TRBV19 CASSTAPFSGDLRVAYNSPLHF TGTGCCAGTAGTACAGCGCCGTTCTCGGGGGACCTCCGGGTAGCCTATAATTCACCCCTCCACTTT
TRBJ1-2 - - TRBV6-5 CAVGSRGANYGYTF TGTGCCGTGGGATCCAGGGGAGCTAACTATGGCTACACCTTC
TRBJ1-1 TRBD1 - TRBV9 CASSPRDSPEAFF TGTGCCAGCAGCCCCCGGGACAGCCCTGAGGCTTTCTTT
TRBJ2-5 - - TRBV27 CASSLSLGFIQTQYF TGTGCCAGCAGTTTATCTCTCGGGTTTATACAGACCCAGTACTTC
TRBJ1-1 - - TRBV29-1 CSVYTGKTEAFF TGCAGCGTGTACACAGGTAAGACTGAAGCTTTCTTT
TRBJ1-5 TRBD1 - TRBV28 CASTTRTGWSQPQHF TGTGCCAGCACCACCAGGACAGGGTGGAGTCAGCCCCAGCATTTT
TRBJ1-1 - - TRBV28 CASRGTEAFF TGTGCCAGCCGGGGCACTGAAGCTTTCTTT
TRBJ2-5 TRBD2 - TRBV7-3 CASSSTGGAEETQYF TGTGCCAGCAGCTCGACCGGGGGGGCCGAGGAGACCCAGTACTTC
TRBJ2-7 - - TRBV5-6 CASTSTEGHSYEQYF TGTGCCAGCACCTCGACGGAGGGGCACTCCTACGAGCAGTACTTC
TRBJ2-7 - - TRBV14 CASKATTVPAEQYF TGTGCCAGCAAAGCTACCACCGTCCCCGCCGAGCAGTACTTC
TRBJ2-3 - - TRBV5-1 CASTEPGLTQYF TGCGCCAGCACCGAGCCGGGACTTACGCAGTATTTT
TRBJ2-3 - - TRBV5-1 CASSLVVRGTDTQYF TGCGCCAGCAGCTTGGTGGTCAGGGGCACAGATACGCAGTATTTT
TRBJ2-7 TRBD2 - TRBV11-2 CASSPGTAGGYEQYF TGTGCCAGCAGCCCGGGGACTGCGGGGGGATACGAGCAGTACTTC